This TCR beta chain came from a study of control samples from healthy donors and cancer patients. J was trimmed by 1 base and V by 3 bases; bases with no gene match: 8. Germline V lookup: CDR1 LGHNA, CDR2 YNFKEQ. This CDR3 is built from 16 residues. Method: immunoSEQ multiplex PCR; TCRdb's copy keeps in-frame clones and lacks some. The sample contains 150,000 to 200,000 clones, around 90% of which appear only once. Sequencing was carried out using blood. The chain employs TRBV4-2 and TRBJ2-7; 8 bases are shared with TRBD2. This clonotype originated in a young man in good health. CDR3 residues: CASSHELAAGSYEQYF. The CDR3 DNA is TGTGCCAGCAGCCACGAACTAGCGGCCGGATCCTACGAGCAGTACTTC.